Below, 27 T cell receptor beta chains from the same sample are listed, as sequenced in a study of low-dose radiotherapy and immunotherapy resistance in tumors. The time point denotes: after trial treatment. The treatment here: LDRT plus nivolumab, ipilimumab, low-dose cyclophosphamide and aspirin (RACIN trial). For amplifying TCRs, the PCR ran for approximately 18 cycles with Phusion, which was used together with a constant-region primer and the adapter on the V primers. TCRdb re-called the reads with MiXCR, one entry per CDR3 protein. Here the sample spans approximately 52,000 distinct CDR3 sequences, roughly a third being singletons. The material sequenced was PBMCs, taken after low-dose radiotherapy plus immunotherapy. The receptors originated from a male donor with rectosigmoid adenocarcinoma.

This clonotype was picked up many times. This chain connects TRBV15 to TRBJ1-2; D perhaps matches TRBD1 (5 bases). The CDR3 length is 17 residues. The V and J ends lost 4 bases and 8 bases respectively, with 26 bases between them. In germline, CDR1 is LNHNV, CDR2 YYDKDF (reference sequence). The CDR3 region is CATSKEVQARPREGYTF. CDR3 in DNA: TGTGCCACCAGCAAAGAGGTACAGGCCCGTCCAAGGGAAGGCTACACCTTC.

This clonotype occurred many times. This chain connects TRBV6-2 or TRBV6-3 to TRBJ1-1; D not resolved. The CDR3 runs to 12 residues. Trimming removed 6 bases from V and 5 bases from J, with 10 bases in between. Germline V gene data show CDR1 as MNHEY and CDR2 as SVGEGT. The CDR3 nucleotides read TGTGCCAGCAGCCCCACTTCTACTGAAGCTTTCTTT. Its translation is CASSPTSTEAFF.

This clonotype was recorded many times. V is TRBV20-1 and J is TRBJ2-7; possible D gene TRBD2, 5 bases. Germline V CDR1 and CDR2: DFQATT, SNEGSKA (reference sequence). Trimming took off 1 base at V and 1 base at J, with 14 bases between the two ends. The CDR3 contains 15 residues. The CDR3 region has the DNA TGCAGTGCTAGAGCGCACAACCGGGGATCCTACGAGCAGTACTTC. It translates to CSARAHNRGSYEQYF.

This clonotype was picked up many times. The V call is TRBV29-1, the J call TRBJ1-2; D perhaps matches TRBD1 (5 bases). V was clipped by 6 bases and J by 3 bases, with 11 bases between them. The length of the CDR3 is 12 residues. Germline-derived CDR1 and CDR2 are SQVTM and ANQGSEA. The CDR3 DNA follows: TGCAGCGTGCTTGACAGACACTATGGCTACACCTTC. Its protein product is CSVLDRHYGYTF. The whole variable domain, filled in from reference TRBV29-1 and TRBJ1-2, reads SAVISQKPSRDICQRGTSLTIQCQVDSQVTMMFWYRQQPGQSLTLIATANQGSEATYESGFVIDKFPISRPNLTFSTLTVSNMSPEDSSIYLCSVLDRHYGYTFGSGTRLTVV.

The table lists this clonotype with many counts. This chain uses TRBV6-1 with TRBJ2-3; D is unresolved. This CDR3 is 14 amino acids long. Trimming removed 1 base from V and 2 bases from J, with 7 bases in between. CDR1 is MNHNS and CDR2 is SASEGT in the germline V gene. The CDR3 spells CASSEGPATDTQYF. CDR3 DNA: TGTGCCAGCAGTGAAGGACCAGCCACAGATACGCAGTATTTT.

This clonotype was recorded a few times. CDR3 amino acids: CASTRGDEQFF. The CDR3 coding sequence is TGTGCCAGCACCCGGGGAGATGAGCAGTTCTTC. The chain couples TRBV12-3 or TRBV12-4 to TRBJ2-1, with a possible D match to TRBD2 (5 bases). The length of the CDR3 is 11 residues. V shed 7 bases and J shed 8 bases, with 9 bases lying between them.

As to this clonotype: This likely reflects a read error, since a far larger clone is one base away. This chain connects TRBV29-1 to TRBJ2-7; no clear D gene. This CDR3 contains 14 residues. Germline V gene data show CDR1 as SQVTM and CDR2 as ANQGSEA. CDR3 bases: TGCAGTGCTAGAGAGGCGAGAGAGATTAACGAGCAGTACTTC. Its translation is CSAREAREINEQYF.

This clonotype was detected ten times or more. This chain links TRBV4-1 with TRBJ2-4, with 11 bases aligning to TRBD1. Germline V lookup: CDR1 MGHRA, CDR2 YSYEKL. V lost 0 bases, J lost 5 bases, and 6 bases stayed unmatched. The length of the CDR3 is 17 residues. The CDR3 loop is CASSQDPGTGGENIQYF. In DNA form, the CDR3 reads TGCGCCAGCAGCCAAGACCCCGGGACAGGGGGAGAAAACATTCAGTACTTC.

The chain recombines TRBV5-8 with TRBJ2-1; 11 bases are a match to TRBD2. This CDR3 has 16 residues. V trimming: 3 bases; J trimming: 2 bases; junction bases outside the gene matches: 4. CDR1 is SGHTS and CDR2 is YDEGEE in the germline V gene. For the CDR3, the DNA is TGTGCCAGCAGCTCCCTAGCGGGAGGTACCTACAATGAGCAGTTCTTC. As protein: CASSSLAGGTYNEQFF.

Comment on this clonotype: With only one base between it and a far larger clone, this is likely a read error. The V gene is TRBV28, the J gene TRBJ2-1; D gene unclear. The V gene lost 1 base and the J gene lost 10 bases, with 14 bases spanning the gap. Per germline, CDR1 MDHEN and CDR2 SYDVKM. The CDR3 covers 14 residues. The CDR3 nucleotides are TGTGCCAGCAGTTTATCCGCCCGGTTTGGCGAGCAGTTCTTC. This sequence encodes CASSLSARFGEQFF.

This clonotype showed up many times. The genes are TRBV7-6 and TRBJ2-2; TRBD1 or TRBD2 may be the D gene (5 bases each). Deletions cut 4 bases from V and 6 bases from J, with 36 bases between. CDR3 length: 22 residues. Germline V gene lookup returns CDR1 SGHVS and CDR2 FNYEAQ. CDR3 sequence: CASSSPPGADRGAVFDSGELFF. CDR3 bases: TGTGCCAGCAGCTCCCCACCCGGGGCGGACCGGGGAGCTGTTTTTGACTCCGGGGAGCTGTTTTTT.

The chain carries TRBV28 and TRBJ1-5; 8 nucleotides line up with TRBD1. Germline values: CDR1 MDHEN, CDR2 SYDVKM. After removal of 5 bases from V and 7 bases from J, the junction contained 7 bases not matched to a gene. This CDR3 is 14 amino acids long. In nucleotides, the CDR3 is TGTGCCAGCAGTCCAGGACAGGGCCGGCAGCCCCAGCATTTT. This translates into CASSPGQGRQPQHF. Using reference TRBV28 and TRBJ1-5 for the parts outside the CDR3, the full variable domain is DVKVTQSSRYLVKRTGEKVFLECVQDMDHENMFWYRQDPGLGLRLIYFSYDVKMKEKGDIPEGYSVSREKKERFSLILESASTNQTSMYLCASSPGQGRQPQHFGDGTRLSIL.

This clonotype has a count of ten or more. The chain carries TRBV29-1 and TRBJ2-3; D remains unclear. The CDR3 covers 11 residues. The V end was cut by 5 bases, the J end by 5 bases, with 8 bases between. From germline, CDR1 is SQVTM and CDR2 ANQGSEA. The CDR3 nucleotides read TGCAGCGTTAAGGTTGTAGATACGCAGTATTTT. As protein: CSVKVVDTQYF.

This clonotype was seen repeatedly, ten times or more. The CDR3 DNA follows: TGTGCCAGTCGCCGGGGGGGCCTCCCAGATACGCAGTATTTT. Protein: CASRRGGLPDTQYF. The V gene is TRBV2, the J gene TRBJ2-3, with 8 bases matching TRBD2. Germline values: CDR1 SNHLY, CDR2 FYNNEI. The V and J ends lost 9 bases and 4 bases, in that order; junction bases with no gene match: 9. The CDR3 covers 14 residues.

In its sample, this clonotype was seen many times. V and J are TRBV27 and TRBJ1-2, with D perhaps matching TRBD1 (5 bases). The V gene lost 6 bases and the J gene lost 4 bases, with 18 bases spanning the gap. Germline V gene data show CDR1 as MNHEY and CDR2 as SMNVEV (reference sequence). This CDR3 spans 15 amino acids. The CDR3 loop reads CASSVRMGLIYGYTF. Written as DNA, the CDR3 is TGTGCCAGCAGCGTAAGGATGGGGCTAATCTATGGCTACACCTTC.

This clonotype occurred many times. V and J are TRBV7-2 and TRBJ2-7; D gene uncertain. In germline, CDR1 is SGHTA, CDR2 FQGNSA. The germline V and J ends were trimmed by 1 base and 0 bases, with 7 bases remaining between them. The CDR3 contains 14 residues. CDR3 amino acids: CASSLGPSSYEQYF. As DNA, the CDR3 is TGTGCCAGCAGCTTAGGGCCGAGCTCCTACGAGCAGTACTTC.

The CDR3 here is CASSSGPGQKEKLFF. The CDR3 DNA follows: TGTGCCAGCAGTTCGGGGCCGGGACAGAAAGAAAAACTGTTTTTT. The chain has TRBV28 and TRBJ1-4, with 7 bases that match TRBD1. V trimming: 4 bases; J trimming: 8 bases; junction bases outside the gene matches: 10. Germline V CDR1 and CDR2: MDHEN, SYDVKM. There are 15 residues in the CDR3. Using reference TRBV28 and TRBJ1-4 for the parts outside the CDR3, the full variable domain is DVKVTQSSRYLVKRTGEKVFLECVQDMDHENMFWYRQDPGLGLRLIYFSYDVKMKEKGDIPEGYSVSREKKERFSLILESASTNQTSMYLCASSSGPGQKEKLFFGSGTQLSVL.

In this sample, this clonotype turned up many times. The V gene is TRBV18, the J gene TRBJ1-6; D gene uncertain. Trimming pared 0 bases from V and 7 bases from J, leaving 16 bases between. Germline loops: CDR1 KGHSH, CDR2 LQKENI. The CDR3 is made up of 17 amino acids. Here the CDR3 DNA reads TGTGCCAGCTCACCACCAAACCTCCAGGCGCTAAATTCACCCCTCCACTTT. This codes for CASSPPNLQALNSPLHF.

This clonotype is judged medium-sized. This chain joins TRBV6-6 and TRBJ2-1, with 9 positions matching TRBD1. Looked up from germline, CDR1 is MNHNY and CDR2 is SVGAGI (reference sequence). Unmatched junction bases numbered 12, after V lost 5 bases and J lost 7 bases. This CDR3 region has 16 residues. This chain's CDR3 is CASSDLWATGGNEQFF. In DNA, the CDR3 is TGTGCCAGCAGTGATCTCTGGGCGACAGGGGGTAATGAGCAGTTCTTC.

V gene TRBV5-6 combines with J gene TRBJ1-5; no clear D gene. The V gene lost 5 bases and the J gene lost 6 bases, with 18 bases spanning the gap. Germline V CDR1 and CDR2: SGHDT, YYEEEE. The CDR3 sequence is 15 residues long. The CDR3 is CASRQDAGRGQPQHF. The CDR3 nucleotides read TGTGCCAGCAGACAAGATGCAGGACGGGGTCAGCCCCAGCATTTT.

With respect to this clonotype: A read error is likely here: a far larger clone is one base away. This CDR3 is CASSLEVGLAGHEQFF. Written as DNA, the CDR3 is TGCGCCAGCAGCCTGGAGGTGGGACTAGCGGGTCACGAGCAGTTCTTC. This chain links TRBV5-1 with TRBJ2-1; 12 bases align to TRBD2. CDR1 is SGHRS and CDR2 is YFSETQ in the germline V gene. Unmatched junction bases numbered 12, after V lost 4 bases and J lost 10 bases. This CDR3 has 16 residues.

CDR3: CASSLGGADTGELFF. CDR3 in DNA: TGTGCCAGCAGTTTAGGGGGGGCGGACACCGGGGAGCTGTTTTTT. This chain joins TRBV28 and TRBJ2-2, with D perhaps TRBD2 (7 bases). Germline-derived CDR1 and CDR2 are MDHEN and SYDVKM. Trimming removed 2 bases from V and 3 bases from J, with 10 bases in between. The CDR3 has 15 amino acids.

This clonotype was detected many times. The chain employs TRBV29-1 and TRBJ2-2; D is uncertain. V gave up 6 bases and J gave up 8 bases, with 7 bases separating them. The CDR3 covers 10 residues. Germline values: CDR1 SQVTM, CDR2 ANQGSEA. CDR3: CSVDLGELFF. The CDR3, as DNA: TGCAGCGTCGATTTAGGGGAGCTGTTTTTT.

This chain links TRBV7-2 with TRBJ2-7; TRBD1 matches 9 bases. The V and J ends lost 5 bases and 6 bases, in that order; junction bases with no gene match: 11. The germline V gene encodes CDR1 SGHTA and CDR2 FQGNSA. The CDR3 runs to 15 residues. The CDR3 DNA reads TGTGCCAGCAGCCCCTACAGGGGGCGAGAGCGCGAGCAGTACTTC. It is translated as CASSPYRGREREQYF.

Remarks on this clonotype: Because the CDR3's place on the DNA is in doubt, the DNA is left out and the CDR3 is given as listed by TCRdb. V gene TRBV20-1 combines with J gene TRBJ2-2; the D call of TRBD1 is as the table states it, not checked on the DNA. From germline, CDR1 is DFQATT and CDR2 SNEGSKA (reference sequence). The CDR3 has 17 residues if both end residues are counted. CDR3 sequence reads: CSASDSHESTGELFFFF.

In this sample, this clonotype turned up many times. The chain has TRBV28 and TRBJ2-3; 7 bases are shared with TRBD2. CDR1 is MDHEN, CDR2 SYDVKM, per germline. The CDR3 runs to 14 residues. The V and J ends lost 3 bases and 7 bases, in that order; junction bases with no gene match: 7. CDR3 sequence reads: CASSFAGASNTQYF. The CDR3 DNA follows: TGTGCCAGCAGTTTCGCGGGAGCGAGTAATACGCAGTATTTT.

This clonotype was counted ten times or more. V is TRBV6-5 and J is TRBJ2-1; 11 positions agree with TRBD1. V lost 5 bases, J lost 9 bases, and 9 bases stayed unmatched. The CDR3 has 15 amino acids. The V gene's germline CDR1 is MNHEY and CDR2 SVGAGI. CDR3 sequence reads: CASSPQGQGGIEQFF. DNA for the CDR3: TGTGCCAGCAGTCCCCAGGGACAGGGGGGAATTGAGCAGTTCTTC.